Listed below are T cell receptor beta chains from one sample, sequenced in a study of identical twins. TCRdb recomputed calls from the 5' RACE reads with MiXCR, one row per CDR3 protein. Altogether about 470,000 distinct CDR3 sequences are present, roughly a quarter being singletons, with the ten largest covering 2.9%. This same sample was also part of a study on T cells expressing NK-cell markers.

Material: CD4+ T cells sorted from blood. Every receptor here comes from a young woman in good health. The CDR3 runs from the conserved cysteine through the conserved F or W. Each record gives: J gene, V gene, clone size, D gene, CDR3 protein, CDR3 DNA. D genes are given only for firm matches. Part of the rows lack a size; the others show once, few, many or a class for expanded clones.

J: TRBJ1-1
V: TRBV3-1
size: few
D: TRBD1
CDR3: CASTLTQGGTEAFF
DNA: TGTGCCAGCACCCTTACTCAGGGGGGCACTGAAGCTTTCTTT

J: TRBJ2-7
V: TRBV6-2/TRBV6-3
size: few
D: -
CDR3: CASGKSPGRLTYEQYF
DNA: TGTGCCAGCGGTAAAAGCCCGGGACGCCTTACCTACGAGCAGTACTTC

J: TRBJ2-2
V: TRBV20-1
size: once
D: TRBD2
CDR3: CSASTTMSGRAWDRELFF
DNA: TGCAGTGCTTCTACGACTATGAGCGGGAGGGCGTGGGATCGGGAGCTGTTTTTT

J: TRBJ1-3
V: TRBV15
size: -
D: -
CDR3: CATSRDRGADVTIYF
DNA: TGTGCCACCAGCAGAGATAGGGGTGCCGACGTCACCATATATTTT

J: TRBJ1-1
V: TRBV20-1
size: -
D: -
CDR3: CSARGGPVNTEAFF
DNA: TGCAGTGCCCGTGGGGGGCCGGTGAACACTGAAGCTTTCTTT

J: TRBJ1-1
V: TRBV29-1
size: -
D: -
CDR3: CSVEDEAFF
DNA: TGCAGCGTTGAAGACGAAGCTTTCTTT

J: TRBJ2-3
V: TRBV5-1
size: -
D: -
CDR3: CASSFGTVTDTQYF
DNA: TGCGCCAGCAGCTTCGGGACCGTCACAGATACGCAGTATTTT

J: TRBJ2-4
V: TRBV5-1
size: once
D: TRBD2
CDR3: CASSLPLPGGIQYF
DNA: TGCGCCAGCAGCTTGCCTCTCCCGGGAGGCATTCAGTACTTC

J: TRBJ1-4
V: TRBV2
size: few
D: -
CDR3: CASRERGEKLFF
DNA: TGTGCCAGCCGAGAACGGGGCGAAAAACTGTTTTTT

J: TRBJ2-7
V: TRBV29-1
size: -
D: -
CDR3: CSVGRGRLSYEQYF
DNA: TGCAGCGTTGGGAGGGGGCGATTGTCCTACGAGCAGTACTTC

J: TRBJ1-6
V: TRBV12-3/TRBV12-4
size: few
D: -
CDR3: CASSLVDSYNSPLHF
DNA: TGTGCCAGCAGTTTAGTTGACTCCTATAATTCACCCCTCCACTTT

J: TRBJ1-5
V: TRBV15
size: -
D: -
CDR3: CATRGRPFGNQPQHF
DNA: TGTGCCACCCGGGGACGCCCGTTCGGCAATCAGCCCCAGCATTTT

J: TRBJ2-2
V: TRBV7-8
size: -
D: -
CDR3: CASSFKGANTGELFF
DNA: TGTGCCAGCAGCTTCAAGGGGGCGAACACCGGGGAGCTGTTTTTT

J: TRBJ2-1
V: TRBV12-3/TRBV12-4
size: few
D: TRBD2
CDR3: CASSRGLAGRINEQFF
DNA: TGTGCCAGCAGTCGAGGACTAGCGGGAAGGATCAATGAGCAGTTCTTC

J: TRBJ2-1
V: TRBV3-1
size: -
D: -
CDR3: CASSPDENEQFF
DNA: TGTGCCAGCAGCCCGGACGAAAATGAGCAGTTCTTC

J: TRBJ2-7
V: TRBV5-5
size: -
D: TRBD2
CDR3: CASSLGSGGPYEQYF
DNA: TGTGCCAGCAGCTTGGGCAGCGGGGGGCCTTACGAGCAGTACTTC

J: TRBJ2-1
V: TRBV6-1
size: -
D: TRBD2
CDR3: CASSHAGVGHGFF
DNA: TGTGCCAGCAGTCACGCGGGGGTAGGTCACGGATTCTTC

J: TRBJ1-6
V: TRBV19
size: -
D: TRBD1
CDR3: CASAGTGYNSPLHF
DNA: TGTGCCAGCGCCGGGACAGGGTATAATTCACCCCTCCACTTT

J: TRBJ2-1
V: TRBV12-3/TRBV12-4
size: few
D: TRBD2
CDR3: CASIPSGRGEQFF
DNA: TGTGCCAGCATCCCTAGCGGGCGAGGGGAGCAGTTCTTC

J: TRBJ2-1
V: TRBV12-3/TRBV12-4
size: -
D: TRBD2
CDR3: CASSQRGTSYNEQFF
DNA: TGTGCCAGCAGTCAGCGGGGTACATCCTACAATGAGCAGTTCTTC

J: TRBJ1-1
V: TRBV3-1
size: -
D: -
CDR3: CASSQGWQGNTEAFF
DNA: TGTGCCAGCAGCCAAGGATGGCAGGGGAACACTGAAGCTTTCTTT

J: TRBJ2-4
V: TRBV18
size: few
D: -
CDR3: CASSPSGRTKNIQYF
DNA: TGTGCCAGCTCACCATCTGGGAGGACCAAAAACATTCAGTACTTC

J: TRBJ2-3
V: TRBV10-3
size: few
D: -
CDR3: CAISGVSGSTDTQYF
DNA: TGTGCCATCAGTGGTGTTAGCGGTAGCACAGATACGCAGTATTTT

J: TRBJ1-1
V: TRBV20-1
size: -
D: -
CDR3: CSARGGGNTEAFF
DNA: TGCAGTGCTAGAGGTGGGGGTAACACTGAAGCTTTCTTT

J: TRBJ2-5
V: TRBV12-3/TRBV12-4
size: few
D: -
CDR3: CASGVGGGPKTQYF
DNA: TGTGCCAGCGGGGTGGGAGGGGGGCCAAAGACCCAGTACTTC

J: TRBJ2-4
V: TRBV25-1
size: -
D: -
CDR3: CASRQVQVLAKNIQYF
DNA: TGTGCCAGCAGACAAGTACAGGTCCTAGCCAAAAACATTCAGTACTTC